Presented here are 23 T cell receptor beta chains from one specimen sequenced in a study of shared T cell receptors in the human thymus. Method: immunoSEQ multiplex PCR; TCRdb's copy keeps in-frame clones and lacks some. The sample shows hundreds of thousands of clones, around 78% of them seen only once. In addition, the sample was reused for a study of human thymus T cells.

Sequenced: thymocytes. The receptors stem from a boy less than two years old with a congenital heart defect.

The chain links TRBV2 to TRBJ1-2, with TRBD1 matching over 8 bases. Germline trimming cut 0 bases from V and 2 bases from J; bases unmatched to any gene: 5. The germline V gene has CDR1 SNHLY and CDR2 FYNNEI. The CDR3 totals 16 residues. CDR3 sequence (DNA): TGTGCCAGCAGTGAAGCTAGGAGACAGGGGAACTATGGCTACACCTTC. Protein product: CASSEARRQGNYGYTF.

In its sample, this clone was seen once. DNA for the CDR3: TGTGCCAGCAGCGCGCGGCGGCATGGGGAGACCCAGTACTTC. It specifies CASSARRHGETQYF. The chain carries TRBV9 and TRBJ2-5; no clear D gene. CDR1 SGDLS and CDR2 YYNGEE come from the germline V gene. V gave up 3 bases and J gave up 5 bases, with 14 bases separating them. This CDR3 is 14 amino acids long.

V usage is TRBV4-3 and J usage is TRBJ2-1; 10 bases are shared with TRBD2. Germline V CDR1 and CDR2: LGHNA, YSLEER. With 4 bases clipped from V and 8 bases from J, the junction kept 11 bases outside the gene matches. This CDR3 contains 16 residues. The CDR3 DNA sequence: TGCGCCAGCAGCCCCCAACTAGCGGGAAATGGTGATGAGCAGTTCTTC. It translates to CASSPQLAGNGDEQFF.

The J gene is TRBJ2-6, the V gene TRBV13; 7 bases align to TRBD2. The CDR3 is made up of 18 amino acids. CDR1 and CDR2 (germline): PRHDT, FYEKMQ (reference sequence). The trim removed 10 bases at V and 0 bases at J, leaving 15 bases unmatched. This CDR3 reads CATSHGPAGPSGANVLTF. CDR3 in DNA: TGTGCCACTTCCCATGGGCCAGCGGGACCCTCTGGGGCCAACGTCCTGACTTTC.

The genes are TRBV5-4 and TRBJ1-6; possible D gene TRBD1, 5 bases. Trimming took off 0 bases at V and 7 bases at J, with 14 bases between the two ends. Germline V gives CDR1 SGHNT, CDR2 YYREEE (reference sequence). The CDR3 extends over 16 amino acids. CDR3 in amino acids: CASSLGREEGNSPLHF. The CDR3 DNA sequence: TGTGCCAGCAGCTTGGGCAGGGAGGAGGGCAATTCACCCCTCCACTTT. Full variable domain (rest looked up from reference TRBV5-4 and TRBJ1-6): ETGVTQSPTHLIKTRGQQVTLRCSSQSGHNTVSWYQQALGQGPQFIFQYYREEENGRGNFPPRFSGLQFPNYSSELNVNALELDDSALYLCASSLGREEGNSPLHFGNGTRLTVT.

The V and J genes are TRBV4-3 and TRBJ2-1; 7 nucleotides agree with TRBD2. Trimming cost V 3 bases and J 7 bases; bases outside gene matches: 6. The CDR3 runs to 14 residues. CDR1 and CDR2 from the germline V gene are LGHNA and YSLEER. CDR3 protein: CASSQRRESNEQFF. The CDR3 DNA is TGCGCCAGCAGCCAGAGGCGGGAGAGTAATGAGCAGTTCTTC.

CDR3 amino acids: CASSPSGRAGYEQYF. CDR3 in DNA: TGTGCCAGCAGTCCGAGCGGGAGGGCCGGGTACGAGCAGTACTTC. V usage is TRBV27 and J usage is TRBJ2-7; 10 bases line up with TRBD2. V was pared by 5 bases and J by 4 bases, with 8 bases of the junction left unmatched. Germline CDR1 MNHEY, CDR2 SMNVEV (reference sequence). There are 15 residues in the CDR3.

This chain joins TRBV23-1 and TRBJ1-5; no clear D gene. TRBV23-1 counts as an open reading frame of uncertain function. V was trimmed by 0 bases and J by 0 bases, leaving 9 bases between them. The CDR3 length is 16 residues. The CDR3 sequence is CASSQSRHHSNQPQHF. CDR3 coding DNA: TGCGCCAGCAGTCAATCGAGACACCATAGCAATCAGCCCCAGCATTTT.

The chain combines TRBV7-6 with TRBJ2-3; D is undetermined. Trimming took off 4 bases at V and 3 bases at J, with 20 bases between the two ends. The germline gives CDR1 SGHVS, CDR2 FNYEAQ. This CDR3 is built from 17 residues. The CDR3 DNA sequence: TGTGCCAGCAGCTCTCCAGAGGAGTTTTTTGGGACAGATACGCAGTATTTT. This encodes CASSSPEEFFGTDTQYF.

This clone has a handful of counts. This rearrangement joins TRBV19 to TRBJ2-7, with TRBD2 matching over 14 bases. Germline loops: CDR1 LNHDA, CDR2 SQIVND (reference sequence). The CDR3 covers 18 residues. After removal of 1 base from V and 2 bases from J, the junction contained 7 bases not matched to a gene. This chain's CDR3 is CASSIVRLAGGPTYEQYF. The CDR3 coding sequence is TGTGCCAGTAGTATAGTTCGACTAGCGGGAGGGCCGACCTACGAGCAGTACTTC.

The rearrangement links TRBV9 to TRBJ2-7; 9 bases are a match to TRBD1. Germline V gene lookup returns CDR1 SGDLS and CDR2 YYNGEE. The CDR3 runs 13 residues. After removal of 3 bases from V and 8 bases from J, the junction contained 6 bases not matched to a gene. The CDR3 nucleotides are TGTGCCAGCAGCGCGCTACAGGGGGCCAAGCAGTACTTC. This translates into CASSALQGAKQYF.

This clone was observed a few times. The chain joins TRBV27 to TRBJ2-3; D is unresolved. Per the germline V gene, CDR1 is MNHEY and CDR2 is SMNVEV (reference sequence). This CDR3 has 18 residues. V lost 6 bases to trimming and J lost 2 bases, with 24 bases between them. The CDR3 spells CASSREVKLRQFTDTQYF. The CDR3 DNA is TGTGCCAGCAGCCGCGAGGTAAAGCTCCGTCAATTCACAGATACGCAGTATTTT.

V usage is TRBV5-8 and J usage is TRBJ2-7; a weak D match, TRBD2 (6 bases). The CDR3 contains 15 residues. CDR1 and CDR2 from the germline V gene are SGHTS and YDEGEE. V was clipped by 1 base and J by 2 bases, with 13 bases between them. The chain's CDR3 is CASSLLGTVTYEQYF. For the CDR3, the DNA is TGTGCCAGCAGCTTGCTGGGGACTGTAACCTACGAGCAGTACTTC.

V gene TRBV6-6 combines with J gene TRBJ2-5; no clear D gene. The J call is doubtful: the DNA matches TRBJ2-7 better. The CDR3 runs 13 residues. Looked up from germline, CDR1 is MNHNY and CDR2 is SVGAGI (reference sequence). CDR3 DNA sequence: TGTGCCAGCACCCACCGGAGCTCCTACGAGCAGTACTTC. Its translation is CASTHRSSYEQYF.

The CDR3 DNA reads TGTGCCAGCAGCTGGAACAGCGGCAATGAGCAGTTCTTC. Translating it yields CASSWNSGNEQFF. The chain has TRBV7-3 and TRBJ2-1, with D tentatively TRBD2 (5 bases). This CDR3 contains 13 residues. V lost 4 bases, J lost 6 bases, and 10 bases lay in between. CDR1 SGHTA and CDR2 FQGTGA come from the germline V gene.

This chain uses TRBV5-1 with TRBJ1-2; D is possibly TRBD1 (5 bases). The V and J ends lost 1 base and 0 bases respectively, with 13 bases between them. This CDR3 is built from 16 residues. The germline V gene encodes CDR1 SGHRS and CDR2 YFSETQ. The CDR3 reads CASSLSREDANYGYTF. The CDR3 region has the DNA TGCGCCAGCAGCTTGAGCAGGGAGGATGCTAACTATGGCTACACCTTC.

The J gene is TRBJ2-5, the V gene TRBV12-5; D may be TRBD2 (6 bases). The CDR3 totals 16 residues. Germline CDR1 reads LGHNT; CDR2 reads FRNRAP. The V end lost 5 bases, the J end lost 3 bases, and 19 bases lay between the germline ends. DNA for the CDR3: TGTGCTAGTGGTCCCTCGACTAGTAAAATAAAAGAGACCCAGTACTTC. Its protein product is CASGPSTSKIKETQYF.

The V call is TRBV7-2, the J call TRBJ2-7, with 9 bases fitting TRBD1. CDR3 length equals 14 residues. Germline assignment: CDR1 SGHTA and CDR2 FQGNSA. Germline trimming cut 3 bases from V and 7 bases from J; bases unmatched to any gene: 7. The CDR3 region has the DNA TGTGCCAGCAGCTTCGGACAGGGGATTCGAGAGCAGTACTTC. Protein sequence: CASSFGQGIREQYF.

The V call is TRBV29-1, the J call TRBJ2-1, with a possible D match to TRBD2 (6 bases). Looked up from germline, CDR1 is SQVTM and CDR2 is ANQGSEA. The CDR3 has 15 amino acids. V lost 0 bases, J lost 6 bases, and 15 bases lay in between. The CDR3 reads CSVEDGRELGNEQFF. DNA of the CDR3: TGCAGCGTTGAAGATGGTCGGGAGCTGGGCAATGAGCAGTTCTTC.

The chain uses TRBV4-1 and TRBJ1-5; maybe TRBD1 (6 bases). This CDR3 contains 16 residues. The V gene lost 2 bases and the J gene lost 2 bases, with 13 bases spanning the gap. Germline CDR1 and CDR2: MGHRA and YSYEKL. Written as DNA, the CDR3 is TGCGCCAGCAGCCAATCCTTAGGGGGTGGCAATCAGCCCCAGCATTTT. Translating gives CASSQSLGGGNQPQHF.

V and J are TRBV5-6 and TRBJ2-7; 9 nucleotides align to TRBD2. Unmatched junction bases numbered 1, after V lost 4 bases and J lost 2 bases. Germline V gives CDR1 SGHDT, CDR2 YYEEEE. The CDR3 consists of 13 residues. The chain's CDR3 is CASSPSGTYEQYF. As DNA, the CDR3 is TGTGCCAGCAGCCCTAGCGGGACCTACGAGCAGTACTTC.

This chain connects TRBV4-2 to TRBJ2-1, with 11 positions matching TRBD2. After removal of 1 base from V and 5 bases from J, the junction contained 13 bases not matched to a gene. The germline CDR1 and CDR2 sequences are LGHNA and YNFKEQ. This CDR3 is 19 amino acids long. The CDR3 DNA reads as TGTGCCAGCAGCCAAGGGGCTAGCGGGAGGACGGTAGGGGACAATGAGCAGTTCTTC. This codes for CASSQGASGRTVGDNEQFF.

The chain recombines TRBV7-2 with TRBJ2-7, with 7 bases matching TRBD1. The V segment lost 4 bases and the J segment 5 bases; nucleotides outside the gene matches: 8. The CDR3 is 14 residues long. Germline CDR1 and CDR2: SGHTA and FQGNSA. CDR3 residues: CASSSFKGANEQYF. The CDR3 DNA reads TGTGCCAGCAGCTCTTTTAAGGGGGCGAACGAGCAGTACTTC.